The following is a T cell receptor (beta chain) sequence with its context. Its antigen remains unknown. The sample comes from a study of cytomegalovirus exposure and HLA in healthy donors. Overall study context: Among the roughly 430 genotyped donors, more than 70% were placed in the Caucasian-associated ancestry cluster. Study results and limitations: Most TCRs appeared rarely, but some public TCRs recurred in many donors. A later analysis showed HLA-associated TCR beta chains outstripping equally common others in clonal expansion.

The V gene end was trimmed by 7 bases and the J gene end by 7 bases; junction bases not matched to a gene: 14. CDR3 length: 16 amino acids. Germline lookup yields CDR1 SGHVS and CDR2 FQNEAQ. The PCR was carried out with 60 Vbeta primers and 13 Jbeta primers. Clones were sequenced by immunoSEQ multiplex PCR, and TCRdb holds only the in-frame ones, with some missing. The repertoire consists of about 250,000 clones, with around 80% occurring once and the leading ten covering approximately 0.47%. The material sequenced was PBMCs. The TCR was taken from a boy aged 5-17 years in good health and CMV-seronegative. The chain uses TRBV7-8 and TRBJ2-1; 9 bases are shared with TRBD2. The CDR3 nucleotides read TGTGCCAGCACCCAGTTCGGTAGCGGGAGTTTGAATGAGCAGTTCTTC. As protein: CASTQFGSGSLNEQFF. Looking up the rest from reference TRBV7-8 and TRBJ2-1 gives the full variable domain: GAGVSQSPRYKVAKRGQDVALRCDPISGHVSLFWYQQALGQGPEFLTYFQNEAQLDKSGLPSDRFFAERPEGSVSTLKIQRTQQEDSAVYLCASTQFGSGSLNEQFFGPGTRLTVL.